Following are 17 T cell receptor beta chains from one sample sequenced in a study of blood T cells in healthy people across ages. The second PCR ran about 6 to 12 cycles with a sample-barcoded 5' primer and J-beta primers. Via MiXCR, TCRdb re-called the 5' RACE reads, giving one row per CDR3 protein. The table shows 800,000 to 950,000 distinct CDR3 sequences, with around 49% occurring only once. The source material was blood. The receptors shown here come from a man aged 30-40 years in good health.

V usage is TRBV7-2 and J usage is TRBJ2-5; 11 bases line up with TRBD1. The junction had 17 bases not matched to a gene; V was cut back by 3 bases and J by 11 bases. Germline V lookup: CDR1 SGHTA, CDR2 FQGNSA. This CDR3 comprises 17 residues. This chain's CDR3 is CASSFPSWGQGVNEQYF. For the CDR3, the DNA is TGTGCCAGCAGCTTTCCTTCCTGGGGACAGGGGGTGAATGAGCAGTACTTC.

This chain links TRBV7-9 with TRBJ2-7; D ambiguous. V lost 0 bases, J lost 9 bases, and 12 bases lay in between. The CDR3 consists of 13 residues. Germline V gene data show CDR1 as SEHNR and CDR2 as FQNEAQ (reference sequence). The CDR3 nucleotides read TGTGCCAGCAGCTTAGCGCTACCGGCGAGGCAGTACTTC. Amino acid sequence: CASSLALPARQYF.

The V call is TRBV27, the J call TRBJ1-6, with 8 bases identical to TRBD1. This CDR3 is built from 15 residues. From germline, CDR1 is MNHEY and CDR2 SMNVEV (reference sequence). V shed 5 bases and J 6 bases; nucleotides not matched to a gene: 6. The CDR3 reads CASSPRTGLNSPLHF. In DNA form, the CDR3 reads TGTGCCAGCAGTCCAAGGACAGGGCTTAATTCACCCCTCCACTTT.

This clonotype was counted ten times or more. V is TRBV5-1 and J is TRBJ2-3; a weak D match, TRBD1 (5 bases). The CDR3 runs to 16 residues. V was pared by 0 bases and J by 1 base, with 12 bases between. In germline, CDR1 is SGHRS, CDR2 YFSETQ. CDR3 protein: CASSLGGASGTDTQYF. The CDR3 DNA sequence: TGCGCCAGCAGCTTGGGTGGGGCCTCGGGCACAGATACGCAGTATTTT.

This chain uses TRBV9 with TRBJ2-7; 9 nucleotides match TRBD2. V shed 5 bases and J 5 bases; nucleotides not matched to a gene: 8. CDR1 and CDR2 from the germline V gene are SGDLS and YYNGEE. The CDR3 is 14 residues long. CDR3 nucleotides: TGTGCCAGCAGTCTTACCGGGACTAGCAACGAGCAGTACTTC. Its protein product is CASSLTGTSNEQYF.

The rearrangement links TRBV29-1 to TRBJ2-7; 7 bases are shared with TRBD1. J was trimmed by 3 bases and V by 7 bases; bases with no gene match: 9. The CDR3 runs 13 residues. CDR1 SQVTM and CDR2 ANQGSEA come from the germline V gene. For the CDR3, the DNA is TGCAGCGCTGGGACAGTGGAGTTCTACGAGCAGTACTTC. This gives the protein CSAGTVEFYEQYF.

This clonotype was counted only a few times. The rearrangement uses TRBV20-1 and TRBJ1-2, with 9 bases identical to TRBD1. V shed 4 bases, J shed 8 bases, and the junction held 8 bases outside the gene matches. The germline gives CDR1 DFQATT, CDR2 SNEGSKA (reference sequence). The CDR3 runs to 13 residues. The CDR3 DNA sequence: TGCAGTGCTAAATTCCTGGACAGGGGCGGCTACACCTTC. It translates to CSAKFLDRGGYTF.

The chain carries TRBV20-1 and TRBJ1-4; 7 bases map to TRBD1. Germline V gene data show CDR1 as DFQATT and CDR2 as SNEGSKA (reference sequence). CDR3 length: 13 amino acids. Losses at the gene ends were 4 bases for V and 8 bases for J; bases not matched to a gene: 7. The CDR3 DNA reads as TGCAGTGCTAAGACAGGGTCCAAGGAAAAACTGTTTTTT. Its translation: CSAKTGSKEKLFF.

The V call is TRBV12-5, the J call TRBJ2-7, with D perhaps matching TRBD1 (6 bases). The CDR3 runs to 12 residues. CDR1 is LGHNT and CDR2 is FRNRAP in the germline V gene. V shed 0 bases and J shed 7 bases, with 7 bases lying between them. Here the CDR3 reads CASGLVRGEQYF. CDR3 in DNA: TGTGCTAGTGGTTTGGTCAGGGGTGAGCAGTACTTC.

The chain is built from TRBV25-1 and TRBJ2-2, with D uncertain. Germline V lookup: CDR1 MGHDK, CDR2 SYGVNS. V lost 6 bases to trimming and J lost 13 bases, with 12 bases between them. The CDR3 loop spans 11 amino acids. CDR3 DNA: TGTGCCAGCAGCATGTTTTCTGGGCTGTTTTTT. Protein product: CASSMFSGLFF.

The rearrangement links TRBV20-1 to TRBJ2-1, with TRBD1 matching 11 bases. Trimming at V came to 6 bases and at J to 4 bases, leaving 8 bases not matched to a gene. Germline V gene data show CDR1 as DFQATT and CDR2 as SNEGSKA (reference sequence). This CDR3 is built from 15 residues. CDR3: CSAHTGTGGYNEQFF. For the CDR3, the DNA is TGCAGTGCGCATACCGGGACAGGGGGTTACAATGAGCAGTTCTTC.

In the case of this clonotype: A much larger clone differs by one base, so this may be a read error. The chain links TRBV12-3 or TRBV12-4 to TRBJ2-1; 9 bases line up with TRBD2. With the DNA end fitting TRBJ2-7 better, the J assignment may be wrong. The CDR3 loop spans 15 amino acids. The CDR3: CASTNPGLAYNEQYF. DNA for the CDR3: TGTGCCAGCACCAACCCGGGACTAGCCTACAATGAGCAGTACTTC.

The rearrangement uses TRBV6-1 and TRBJ2-1; D is uncertain. Trimming removed 1 base from V and 8 bases from J, with 3 bases in between. Germline-derived CDR1 and CDR2 are MNHNS and SASEGT. The CDR3 is made up of 11 amino acids. DNA for the CDR3: TGTGCCAGCAGTGAAGTCCATGAGCAGTTCTTC. Translated, it gives CASSEVHEQFF.

The chain has TRBV30 and TRBJ2-3; D uncertain. The CDR3 extends over 17 amino acids. The V gene's germline CDR1 is GTSNPN and CDR2 SVGIG (reference sequence). With 7 bases removed from V and 0 bases from J, the gap between germline ends came to 23 bases. The CDR3 nucleotides are TGTGCCTCACACCCTTGGCCCGTCACATCTAGCACAGATACGCAGTATTTT. Protein sequence: CASHPWPVTSSTDTQYF.

The chain has TRBV7-3 and TRBJ2-5; D not resolved. V was clipped by 0 bases and J by 3 bases, with 8 bases between them. Germline CDR1 SGHTA, CDR2 FQGTGA. The CDR3 spans 14 residues. CDR3 coding DNA: TGTGCCAGCAGCTTAACAGGTCTAGAAGAGACCCAGTACTTC. Translation: CASSLTGLEETQYF.

The V and J genes are TRBV13 and TRBJ2-3; TRBD2 matches at 13 bases. Trimming removed 5 bases from V and 3 bases from J; junction bases left unmatched: 5. The CDR3 length is 16 residues. Germline CDR1 and CDR2: PRHDT and FYEKMQ (reference sequence). The CDR3 coding sequence is TGTGCCAGCAGCGACCGGACTAGCGGGGGAACAGATACGCAGTATTTT. Its protein is CASSDRTSGGTDTQYF.

This clonotype was seen a handful of times. This chain links TRBV29-1 with TRBJ1-1; the match to TRBD1 covers 12 bases. Per germline, CDR1 SQVTM and CDR2 ANQGSEA. The CDR3 runs to 15 residues. The J segment lost 4 bases and the V segment lost 3 bases, leaving 6 bases of the junction unmatched. CDR3 DNA sequence: TGCAGCGTTGAGGGGACAGGGGGCGCGCGCACTGAAGCTTTCTTT. This translates into CSVEGTGGARTEAFF.